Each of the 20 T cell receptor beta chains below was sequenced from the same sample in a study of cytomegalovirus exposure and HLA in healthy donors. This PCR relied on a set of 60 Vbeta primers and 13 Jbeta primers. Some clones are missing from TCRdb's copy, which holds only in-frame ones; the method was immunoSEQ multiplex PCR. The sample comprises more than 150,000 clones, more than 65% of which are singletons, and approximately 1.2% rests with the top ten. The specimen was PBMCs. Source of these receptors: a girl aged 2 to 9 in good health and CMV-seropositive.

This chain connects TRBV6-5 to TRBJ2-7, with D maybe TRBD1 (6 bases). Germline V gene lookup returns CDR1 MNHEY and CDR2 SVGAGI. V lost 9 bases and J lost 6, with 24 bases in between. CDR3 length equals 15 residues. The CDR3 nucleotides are TGTGCCAGTCGACGGGTAGGACAGCCCTCCGGCGAGCAGTACTTC. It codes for CASRRVGQPSGEQYF.

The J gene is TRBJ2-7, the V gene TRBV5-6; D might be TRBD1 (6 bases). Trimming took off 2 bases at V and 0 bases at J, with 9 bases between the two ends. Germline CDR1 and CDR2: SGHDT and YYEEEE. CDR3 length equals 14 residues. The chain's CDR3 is CASSLRDNSYEQYF. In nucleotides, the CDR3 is TGTGCCAGCAGCTTACGGGACAACTCCTACGAGCAGTACTTC.

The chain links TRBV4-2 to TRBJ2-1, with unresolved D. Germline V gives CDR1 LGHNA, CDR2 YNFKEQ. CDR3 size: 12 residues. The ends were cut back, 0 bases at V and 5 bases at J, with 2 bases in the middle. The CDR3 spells CASSQDDNEQFF. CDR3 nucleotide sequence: TGTGCCAGCAGCCAAGACGACAATGAGCAGTTCTTC.

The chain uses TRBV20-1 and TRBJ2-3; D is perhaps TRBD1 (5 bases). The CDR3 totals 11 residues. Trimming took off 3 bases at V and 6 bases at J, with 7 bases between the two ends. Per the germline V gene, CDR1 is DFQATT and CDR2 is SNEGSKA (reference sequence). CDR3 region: CSASHRDTQYF. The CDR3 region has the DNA TGCAGTGCTAGTCACAGGGATACGCAGTATTTT.

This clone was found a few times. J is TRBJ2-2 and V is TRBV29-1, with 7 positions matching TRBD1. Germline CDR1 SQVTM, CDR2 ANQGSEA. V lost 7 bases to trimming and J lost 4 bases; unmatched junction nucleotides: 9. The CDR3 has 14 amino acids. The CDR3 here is CSARRQGGTGELFF. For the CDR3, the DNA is TGCAGCGCCCGTCGACAGGGCGGCACCGGGGAGCTGTTTTTT.

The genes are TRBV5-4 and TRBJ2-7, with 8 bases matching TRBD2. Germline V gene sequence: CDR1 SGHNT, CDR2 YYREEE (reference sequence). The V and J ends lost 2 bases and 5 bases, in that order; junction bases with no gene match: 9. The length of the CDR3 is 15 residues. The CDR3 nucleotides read TGTGCCAGCAGCTTCAGGGTAGCGGGATTCAACGAGCAGTACTTC. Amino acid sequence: CASSFRVAGFNEQYF.

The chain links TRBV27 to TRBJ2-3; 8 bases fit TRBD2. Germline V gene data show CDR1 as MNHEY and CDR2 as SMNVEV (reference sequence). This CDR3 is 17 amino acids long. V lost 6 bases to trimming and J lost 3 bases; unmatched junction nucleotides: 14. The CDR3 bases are TGTGCCAGCAGCTTCCCGGGACTAGGGATGGAGACAGATACGCAGTATTTT. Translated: CASSFPGLGMETDTQYF.

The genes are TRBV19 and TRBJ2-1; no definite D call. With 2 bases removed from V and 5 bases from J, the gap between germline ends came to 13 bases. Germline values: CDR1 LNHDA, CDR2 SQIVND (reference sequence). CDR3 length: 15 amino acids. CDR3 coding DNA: TGTGCCAGTAGTATAAGGAGCGAGACGAACAATGAGCAGTTCTTC. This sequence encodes CASSIRSETNNEQFF. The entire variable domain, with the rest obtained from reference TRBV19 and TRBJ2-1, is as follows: DGGITQSPKYLFRKEGQNVTLSCEQNLNHDAMYWYRQDPGQGLRLIYYSQIVNDFQKGDIAEGYSVSREKKESFPLTVTSAQKNPTAFYLCASSIRSETNNEQFFGPGTRLTVL.

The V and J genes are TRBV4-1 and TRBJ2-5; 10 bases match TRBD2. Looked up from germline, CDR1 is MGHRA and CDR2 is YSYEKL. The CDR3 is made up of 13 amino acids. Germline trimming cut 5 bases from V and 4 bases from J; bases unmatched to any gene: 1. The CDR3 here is CASSKREGETQYF. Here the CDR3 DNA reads TGCGCCAGCAGCAAGCGGGAGGGAGAGACCCAGTACTTC.

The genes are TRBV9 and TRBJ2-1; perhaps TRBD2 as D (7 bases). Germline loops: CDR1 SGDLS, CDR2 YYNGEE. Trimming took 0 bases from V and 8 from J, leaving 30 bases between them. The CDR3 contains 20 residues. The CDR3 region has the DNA TGTGCCAGCAGCGTAGATTATACGTGGGAGGGGGACCGCTCCACCCATGAGCAGTTCTTC. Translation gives CASSVDYTWEGDRSTHEQFF.

The CDR3 reads CASSWIAGPGAYEQYF. CDR3 sequence (DNA): TGCGCCAGCAGCTGGATAGCGGGACCAGGGGCCTACGAGCAGTACTTC. V usage is TRBV5-1 and J usage is TRBJ2-7; 8 nucleotides agree with TRBD2. CDR3 length equals 16 residues. Germline assignment: CDR1 SGHRS and CDR2 YFSETQ. The V segment lost 3 bases and the J segment 2 bases; nucleotides outside the gene matches: 10.

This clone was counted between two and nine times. CDR3 protein: CASSLRHREGYTF. The CDR3 nucleotides are TGTGCCAGCAGCCTACGACACAGGGAGGGCTACACCTTC. The V and J genes are TRBV7-3 and TRBJ1-2; tentatively, D is TRBD1 (6 bases). Germline V lookup: CDR1 SGHTA, CDR2 FQGTGA. The length of the CDR3 is 13 residues. The germline V and J ends were trimmed by 5 bases and 8 bases, with 15 bases remaining between them.

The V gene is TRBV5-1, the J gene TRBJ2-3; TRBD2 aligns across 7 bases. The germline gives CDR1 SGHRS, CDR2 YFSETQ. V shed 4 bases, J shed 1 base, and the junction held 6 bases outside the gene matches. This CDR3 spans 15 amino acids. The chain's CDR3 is CASSQEAGRTDTQYF. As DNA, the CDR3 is TGCGCCAGCAGCCAGGAAGCGGGGCGCACAGATACGCAGTATTTT.

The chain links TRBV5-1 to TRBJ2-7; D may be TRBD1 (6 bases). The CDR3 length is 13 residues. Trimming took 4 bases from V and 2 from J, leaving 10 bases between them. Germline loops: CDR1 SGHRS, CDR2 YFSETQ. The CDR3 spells CASSLDRAYEQYF. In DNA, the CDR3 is TGCGCCAGCAGCCTGGACAGAGCCTACGAGCAGTACTTC.

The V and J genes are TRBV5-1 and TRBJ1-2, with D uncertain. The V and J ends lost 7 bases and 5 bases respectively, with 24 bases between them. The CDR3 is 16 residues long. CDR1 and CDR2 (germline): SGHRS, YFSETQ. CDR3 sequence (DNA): TGCGCCAGCGCCTTCGCCGAAAAAGGGAGTGGGTATGGCTACACCTTC. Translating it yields CASAFAEKGSGYGYTF.

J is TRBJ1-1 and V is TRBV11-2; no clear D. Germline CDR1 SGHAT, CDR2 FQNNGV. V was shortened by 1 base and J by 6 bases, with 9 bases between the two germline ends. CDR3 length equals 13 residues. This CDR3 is CASSLAGRPEAFF. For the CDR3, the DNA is TGTGCCAGCAGCTTAGCCGGCAGGCCTGAAGCTTTCTTT.

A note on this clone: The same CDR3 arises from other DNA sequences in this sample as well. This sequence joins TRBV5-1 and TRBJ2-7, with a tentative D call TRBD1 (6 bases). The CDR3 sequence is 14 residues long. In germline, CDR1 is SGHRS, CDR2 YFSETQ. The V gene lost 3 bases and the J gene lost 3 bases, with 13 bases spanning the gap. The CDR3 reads CASSSLTGSYEQYF. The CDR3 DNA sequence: TGCGCCAGCAGCTCCTTAACAGGGAGCTACGAGCAGTACTTC.

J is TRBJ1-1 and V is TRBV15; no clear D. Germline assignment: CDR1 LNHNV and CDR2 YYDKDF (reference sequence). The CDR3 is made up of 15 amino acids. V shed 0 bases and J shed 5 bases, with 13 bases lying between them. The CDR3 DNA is TGTGCCACCAGCAGAGATACAGCCGGGGAGACTGAAGCTTTCTTT. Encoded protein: CATSRDTAGETEAFF.

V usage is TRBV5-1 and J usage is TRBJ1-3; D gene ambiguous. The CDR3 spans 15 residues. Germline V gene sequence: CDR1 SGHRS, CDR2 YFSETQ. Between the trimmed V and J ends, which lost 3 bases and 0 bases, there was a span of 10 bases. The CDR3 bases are TGCGCCAGCAGCTCCCCGACGGGCTCTGGAAACACCATATATTTT. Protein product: CASSSPTGSGNTIYF.

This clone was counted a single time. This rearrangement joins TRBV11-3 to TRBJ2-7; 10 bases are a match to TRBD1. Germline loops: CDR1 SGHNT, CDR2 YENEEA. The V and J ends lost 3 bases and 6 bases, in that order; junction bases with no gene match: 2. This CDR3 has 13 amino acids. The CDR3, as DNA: TGTGCCAGCAGCTTCGGGACAGGGGCCGAGCAGTACTTC. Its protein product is CASSFGTGAEQYF. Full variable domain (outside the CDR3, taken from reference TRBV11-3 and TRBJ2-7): EAGVVQSPRYKIIEKKQPVAFWCNPISGHNTLYWYLQNLGQGPELLIRYENEEAVDDSQLPKDRFSAERLKGVDSTLKIQPAELGDSAVYLCASSFGTGAEQYFGPGTRLTVT.